Below, 25 T cell receptor beta chains from the same sample are listed, as sequenced in a study of blood T cell repertoires in COVID-19. Generated by immunoSEQ multiplex PCR, the TCRdb table keeps only in-frame clones and is missing some. The top ten hold about 13% of the sample, which has about 42,000 clones, approximately 81% seen once. Sequencing used peripheral blood. The source of these receptors is a woman aged 70-85 years in a cohort sampled during active COVID-19.

This chain links TRBV18 with TRBJ2-3, with D possibly being TRBD2 (6 bases). This CDR3 is 12 amino acids long. The V end lost 4 bases, the J end lost 6 bases, and 8 bases lay between the germline ends. Germline CDR1 KGHSH, CDR2 LQKENI. The CDR3 bases are TGTGCCAGCTCACGCGGGGTGGATACGCAGTATTTT. As protein: CASSRGVDTQYF.

CDR3 sequence reads: CASSSPGDSPLHF. The CDR3 DNA follows: TGTGCCAGCAGTTCCCCAGGGGATTCACCCCTCCACTTT. J is TRBJ1-6 and V is TRBV27, with a possible D match to TRBD1 (6 bases). V lost 4 bases to trimming and J lost 8 bases, with 9 bases between them. The CDR3 loop spans 13 amino acids. Per germline, CDR1 MNHEY and CDR2 SMNVEV (reference sequence).

This chain links TRBV25-1 with TRBJ2-2; unclear D gene. This CDR3 has 15 residues. Trimming removed 4 bases from V and 0 bases from J, with 9 bases in between. Germline loops: CDR1 MGHDK, CDR2 SYGVNS. The CDR3 sequence: CASSAPGPNTGELFF. The CDR3 nucleotides are TGTGCCAGCAGTGCTCCGGGTCCGAACACCGGGGAGCTGTTTTTT.

J is TRBJ2-5 and V is TRBV19; possible D gene TRBD1, 5 bases. V was clipped by 3 bases and J by 1 base, with 21 bases between them. CDR1 and CDR2 (germline): LNHDA, SQIVND (reference sequence). The CDR3 extends over 18 amino acids. The CDR3 is CASSMGQVPLTVQETQYF. In nucleotides, the CDR3 is TGTGCCAGTAGTATGGGGCAGGTCCCTCTCACGGTCCAAGAGACCCAGTACTTC. Full variable domain (remainder filled in from reference TRBV19 and TRBJ2-5): DGGITQSPKYLFRKEGQNVTLSCEQNLNHDAMYWYRQDPGQGLRLIYYSQIVNDFQKGDIAEGYSVSREKKESFPLTVTSAQKNPTAFYLCASSMGQVPLTVQETQYFGPGTRLLVL.

This chain uses TRBV19 with TRBJ2-6; 10 positions match TRBD1. CDR3 length: 15 amino acids. Germline CDR1 reads LNHDA; CDR2 reads SQIVND (reference sequence). The trim removed 9 bases at V and 2 bases at J, leaving 4 bases unmatched. CDR3 amino acids: CASGTGAPGANVLTF. In DNA form, the CDR3 reads TGTGCCAGCGGGACAGGGGCACCTGGGGCCAACGTCCTGACTTTC.

This chain links TRBV5-1 with TRBJ2-3, with D maybe TRBD2 (5 bases). CDR1 and CDR2 (germline): SGHRS, YFSETQ. The CDR3 has 18 amino acids. V was shortened by 0 bases and J by 1 base, with 18 bases between the two germline ends. The CDR3 protein is CASSLAEVGISRTDTQYF. CDR3 DNA sequence: TGCGCCAGCAGCTTGGCCGAGGTCGGGATCTCGCGCACAGATACGCAGTATTTT. Filled out from reference TRBV5-1 and TRBJ2-3, the complete variable domain reads KAGVTQTPRYLIKTRGQQVTLSCSPISGHRSVSWYQQTPGQGLQFLFEYFSETQRNKGNFPGRFSGRQFSNSRSEMNVSTLELGDSALYLCASSLAEVGISRTDTQYFGPGTRLTVL.

The rearrangement uses TRBV5-1 and TRBJ2-3; perhaps TRBD2 as D (5 bases). This CDR3 has 13 residues. Germline V CDR1 and CDR2: SGHRS, YFSETQ. V dropped 0 bases and J dropped 5 bases, with 7 bases sitting between them. The CDR3 bases are TGCGCCAGCAGCTTGGGGGGAGAAGATACGCAGTATTTT. Its protein product is CASSLGGEDTQYF.

This sequence joins TRBV18 and TRBJ1-5; D uncertain. V lost 3 bases and J 6 bases, leaving 12 bases between the germline ends. Germline V gene sequence: CDR1 KGHSH, CDR2 LQKENI. CDR3 length: 14 amino acids. CDR3 loop: CASSPASSGQPQHF. The CDR3, as DNA: TGTGCCAGCTCACCTGCCTCGAGCGGTCAGCCCCAGCATTTT.

The rearrangement uses TRBV7-2 and TRBJ1-1; D is ambiguous. Germline V gene lookup returns CDR1 SGHTA and CDR2 FQGNSA. The V gene lost 2 bases and the J gene lost 1 base, with 11 bases spanning the gap. The length of the CDR3 is 15 residues. The CDR3 DNA reads as TGTGCCAGCAGCTTAAGAGTCTCGGGGAACACTGAAGCTTTCTTT. This translates into CASSLRVSGNTEAFF.

This clone was counted a single time. The chain carries TRBV6-5 and TRBJ2-1, with no clear D. CDR1 and CDR2 (germline): MNHEY, SVGAGI. The CDR3 covers 13 residues. Trimming took 3 bases from V and 10 from J, leaving 13 bases between them. CDR3 amino acids: CASSYGSHGEQFF. The CDR3 DNA reads TGTGCCAGCAGTTATGGTAGCCACGGGGAGCAGTTCTTC.

The chain is built from TRBV19 and TRBJ2-1; 8 nucleotides line up with TRBD1. CDR1 and CDR2 (germline): LNHDA, SQIVND (reference sequence). V shed 6 bases and J 6 bases; nucleotides not matched to a gene: 10. CDR3 length: 15 residues. The CDR3 DNA is TGTGCCAGTAGACCGGACAGGGTACTACTCAATGAGCAGTTCTTC. Encoded protein: CASRPDRVLLNEQFF.

The genes are TRBV3-1 (or the pseudogene TRBV3-2) and TRBJ1-1, with no clear D. The CDR3 extends over 12 amino acids. The germline V and J ends were trimmed by 4 bases and 7 bases, with 10 bases remaining between them. Germline V CDR1 and CDR2: LGHDT, YNNKEL (reference sequence). The CDR3 protein is CASSPLEGEAFF. The CDR3, as DNA: TGTGCCAGCAGCCCCCTCGAGGGTGAAGCTTTCTTT.

The genes are TRBV27 and TRBJ2-5, with 10 bases lining up with TRBD2. V lost 1 base and J lost 3; bases outside the gene matches: 8. CDR1 is MNHEY and CDR2 is SMNVEV in the germline V gene (reference sequence). This CDR3 is built from 17 residues. The CDR3 region has the DNA TGTGCCAGCAGTTTATTTACAAGCGGGAGGGCCAAAGAGACCCAGTACTTC. Protein product: CASSLFTSGRAKETQYF.

The genes are TRBV3-1 (or the pseudogene TRBV3-2) and TRBJ1-2; a weak D match, TRBD1 (6 bases). Trimming removed 1 base from V and 4 bases from J, with 10 bases in between. The length of the CDR3 is 14 residues. CDR1 LGHDT and CDR2 YNNKEL come from the germline V gene (reference sequence). The DNA for the CDR3 is TGTGCCAGCAGCCAAGGTGTAGGGGGCTATGGCTACACCTTC. The encoded protein is CASSQGVGGYGYTF.

This clone was observed a few times. V is TRBV27 and J is TRBJ1-4, with 8 positions matching TRBD1. This CDR3 comprises 15 residues. V trimming: 4 bases; J trimming: 6 bases; junction bases outside the gene matches: 7. The V gene's germline CDR1 is MNHEY and CDR2 SMNVEV (reference sequence). The DNA of the CDR3 is TGTGCCAGCAGTTCTAAGACAGGGGCGGATGAAAAACTGTTTTTT. It yields the protein CASSSKTGADEKLFF.

The rearrangement joins TRBV19 to TRBJ2-3; D is unclear. Per germline, CDR1 LNHDA and CDR2 SQIVND (reference sequence). V was clipped by 1 base and J by 4 bases, with 6 bases between them. This CDR3 spans 13 amino acids. The CDR3 DNA is TGTGCCAGTAGTATAGCCTTTCCAGATACGCAGTATTTT. Its translation: CASSIAFPDTQYF.

The chain has TRBV29-1 and TRBJ2-6, with D unresolved. The CDR3 totals 13 residues. Deletions cut 5 bases from V and 0 bases from J, with 5 bases between. Germline V gene lookup returns CDR1 SQVTM and CDR2 ANQGSEA. The CDR3: CSVLSSGANVLTF. The DNA for the CDR3 is TGCAGCGTTCTCAGCTCTGGGGCCAACGTCCTGACTTTC.

This CDR3 is CASSLGSGTTYEQYF. The CDR3 region has the DNA TGTGCCAGCAGCTTAGGTAGCGGGACCACCTACGAGCAGTACTTC. The rearrangement uses TRBV7-9 and TRBJ2-7; 8 bases are shared with TRBD2. The CDR3 loop spans 15 amino acids. Germline CDR1 reads SEHNR; CDR2 reads FQNEAQ (reference sequence). V dropped 1 base and J dropped 2; count of bases not matched to a gene: 4.

J is TRBJ1-3 and V is TRBV2; TRBD1 might be the D (5 bases). Trimming pared 3 bases from V and 0 bases from J, leaving 12 bases between. The CDR3 contains 16 residues. The V gene's germline CDR1 is SNHLY and CDR2 FYNNEI. The CDR3 DNA reads as TGTGCCAGCAGTGAGGGGCAAGGAAACTCTGGAAACACCATATATTTT. Translating it yields CASSEGQGNSGNTIYF.

The V gene is TRBV5-1, the J gene TRBJ2-6; weak D call: TRBD2 (5 bases). The CDR3 length is 17 residues. Germline V gives CDR1 SGHRS, CDR2 YFSETQ. Trimming took off 4 bases at V and 0 bases at J, with 14 bases between the two ends. CDR3 sequence: CASSPREWYSGANVLTF. CDR3 DNA: TGCGCCAGCAGCCCAAGGGAGTGGTACTCTGGGGCCAACGTCCTGACTTTC.

In its sample, this clone was seen once. This chain links TRBV27 with TRBJ2-2; 11 nucleotides match TRBD1. CDR1 and CDR2 from the germline V gene are MNHEY and SMNVEV (reference sequence). CDR3 length: 16 amino acids. Trimming removed 5 bases from V and 7 bases from J; junction bases left unmatched: 9. The CDR3 loop is CASSPTGTGGDGELFF. The CDR3 DNA follows: TGTGCCAGCAGTCCCACCGGGACAGGGGGAGACGGGGAGCTGTTTTTT.

The chain combines TRBV2 with TRBJ1-5; 8 nucleotides align to TRBD1. CDR1 and CDR2 (germline): SNHLY, FYNNEI. The CDR3 contains 15 residues. V shed 7 bases and J 2 bases; nucleotides not matched to a gene: 7. The CDR3 is CASTSDRAGNQPQHF. Written as DNA, the CDR3 is TGTGCCAGCACCTCGGACAGGGCGGGCAATCAGCCCCAGCATTTT.

Written as DNA, the CDR3 is TGTGCCAGTAGCAGCCCAACCGAAAACTATGGCTACACCTTC. It yields the protein CASSSPTENYGYTF. This sequence joins TRBV27 and TRBJ1-2; D ambiguous. Looked up from germline, CDR1 is MNHEY and CDR2 is SMNVEV (reference sequence). CDR3 length: 14 amino acids. Trimming took off 9 bases at V and 2 bases at J, with 16 bases between the two ends.

The chain recombines TRBV6-2 or TRBV6-3 with TRBJ2-7; TRBD1 might be the D (5 bases). With 2 bases removed from V and 9 bases from J, the gap between germline ends came to 11 bases. The CDR3 runs 12 residues. Per germline, CDR1 MNHEY and CDR2 SVGEGT. The CDR3 nucleotides read TGTGCCAGCAGTTACGTAGGGGCCCCGCAGTACTTC. It yields the protein CASSYVGAPQYF.

V is TRBV30 and J is TRBJ2-3, with a tentative D call TRBD1 (5 bases). The ends were cut back, 0 bases at V and 8 bases at J, with 15 bases in the middle. The CDR3 is made up of 14 amino acids. Per the germline V gene, CDR1 is GTSNPN and CDR2 is SVGIG (reference sequence). CDR3 nucleotide sequence: TGTGCCTGGAGTGTACACTCCCGGCAGGGTACGCAGTATTTT. Its protein is CAWSVHSRQGTQYF.